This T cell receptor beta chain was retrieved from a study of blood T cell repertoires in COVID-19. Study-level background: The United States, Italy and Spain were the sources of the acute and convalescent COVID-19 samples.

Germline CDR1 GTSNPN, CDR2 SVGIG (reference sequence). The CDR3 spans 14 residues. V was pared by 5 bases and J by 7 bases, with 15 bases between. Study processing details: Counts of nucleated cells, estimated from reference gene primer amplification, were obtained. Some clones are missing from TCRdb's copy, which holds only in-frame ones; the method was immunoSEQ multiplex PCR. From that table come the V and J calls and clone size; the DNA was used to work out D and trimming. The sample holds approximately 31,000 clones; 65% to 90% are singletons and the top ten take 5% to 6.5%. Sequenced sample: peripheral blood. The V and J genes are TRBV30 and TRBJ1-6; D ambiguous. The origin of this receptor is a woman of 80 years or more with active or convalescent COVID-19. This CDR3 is CAWGSGRRNSPLHF. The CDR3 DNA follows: TGTGCCTGGGGCTCCGGGAGAAGAAATTCACCCCTCCACTTT.